The clone carrying this TCR beta chain was seen once. The record originates from a study of shared T cell receptors in the human thymus. Here immunoSEQ multiplex PCR was the method, and the copy in TCRdb shows in-frame clones only, minus some. The sample carries approximately 760,000 clones, approximately 85% recorded once. Germline V gene sequence: CDR1 SGHTA, CDR2 FQGTGA. CDR3 size: 15 residues. V gave up 0 bases and J gave up 5 bases; unmatched junction bases: 5. The sample was also reused in another study, on human thymus T cells. In that study: The study used thymus tissue resected during corrective heart surgery.

What was sequenced was thymocytes. The sequence was collected from a girl under three years old with a congenital heart defect. The rearrangement uses TRBV7-3 and TRBJ2-7; 9 bases are a match to TRBD1. CDR3 in DNA: TGTGCCAGCAGCTTAACTTTGGGGACAGGGAACGAGCAGTACTTC. This codes for CASSLTLGTGNEQYF.